Listed here is a single T cell receptor beta chain. Original methodology: Amplified reference gene primers provided the basis for estimating nucleated cell counts. Clones were read by immunoSEQ multiplex PCR, and TCRdb kept only the in-frame ones, dropping some. Clone size and V and J calls were adopted from that table, with D and trimming inferred from the DNA. The sample carries approximately 240,000 clones, 88% recorded once. The sample is drawn from a study of blood T cell repertoires in COVID-19. Study-level information: The United States, Italy and Spain provided the acute and convalescent COVID-19 samples. T cells, B-cell-depleted T cells, or PBMCs supplied cDNA or gDNA.

The TCR was taken from a woman aged 35 to 49 who had recovered from COVID-19. Specimen: peripheral blood.

The CDR3 DNA reads as TGTGCCAGCAGTCAGACAGGTACTTCCGACGAGCAGTACTTC. Amino acids: CASSQTGTSDEQYF. V gene TRBV6-5 combines with J gene TRBJ2-7; tentative D call: TRBD1 (6 bases). Germline V gives CDR1 MNHEY, CDR2 SVGAGI. The CDR3 covers 14 residues. Trimming removed 5 bases from V and 5 bases from J, with 16 bases in between.